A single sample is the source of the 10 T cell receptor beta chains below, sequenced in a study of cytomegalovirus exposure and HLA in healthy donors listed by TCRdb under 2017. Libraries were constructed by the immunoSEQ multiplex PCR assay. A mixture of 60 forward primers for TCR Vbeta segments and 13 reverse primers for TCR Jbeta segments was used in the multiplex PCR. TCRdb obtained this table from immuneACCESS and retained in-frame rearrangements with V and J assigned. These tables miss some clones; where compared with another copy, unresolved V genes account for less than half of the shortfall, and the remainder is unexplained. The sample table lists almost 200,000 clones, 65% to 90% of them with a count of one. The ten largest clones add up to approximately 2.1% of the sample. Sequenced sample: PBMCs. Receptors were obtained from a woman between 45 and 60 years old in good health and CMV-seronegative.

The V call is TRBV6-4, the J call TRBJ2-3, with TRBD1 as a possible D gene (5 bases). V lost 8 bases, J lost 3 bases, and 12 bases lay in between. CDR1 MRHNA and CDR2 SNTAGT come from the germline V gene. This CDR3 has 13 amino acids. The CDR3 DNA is TGTGCCAGCGGGGCGAAAGTAACAGATACGCAGTATTTT. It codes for CASGAKVTDTQYF.

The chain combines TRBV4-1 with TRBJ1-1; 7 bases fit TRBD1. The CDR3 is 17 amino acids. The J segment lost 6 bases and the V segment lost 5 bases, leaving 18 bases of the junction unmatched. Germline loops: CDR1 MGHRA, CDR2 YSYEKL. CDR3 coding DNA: TGCGCCAGCAGCTCAAGATCAGCGGCAGGGGGTGATTCTGAAGCTTTCTTT. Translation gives CASSSRSAAGGDSEAFF.

The CDR3 DNA reads as TGTGCCAGCAGTCCGGGACTAGCGGGAGTCGAGCAGTACTTC. It encodes CASSPGLAGVEQYF. The chain employs TRBV7-2 and TRBJ2-7; 14 nucleotides match TRBD2. CDR1 and CDR2 from the germline V gene are SGHTA and FQGNSA. CDR3 size: 14 residues. J gave up 6 bases and V 6 bases, and 4 bases lay outside the gene matches.

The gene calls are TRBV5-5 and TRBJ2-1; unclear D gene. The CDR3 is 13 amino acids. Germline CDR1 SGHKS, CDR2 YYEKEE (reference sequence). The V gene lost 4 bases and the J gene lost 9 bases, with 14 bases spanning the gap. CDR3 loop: CASSRATSGEQFF. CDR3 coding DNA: TGTGCCAGCAGCCGAGCCACGTCCGGTGAGCAGTTCTTC.

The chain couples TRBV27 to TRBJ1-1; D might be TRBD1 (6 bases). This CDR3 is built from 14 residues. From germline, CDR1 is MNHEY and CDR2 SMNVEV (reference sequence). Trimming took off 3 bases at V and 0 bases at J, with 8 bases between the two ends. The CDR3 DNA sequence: TGTGCCAGCAGTTTTGGGGGCTTGAACACTGAAGCTTTCTTT. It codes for CASSFGGLNTEAFF.

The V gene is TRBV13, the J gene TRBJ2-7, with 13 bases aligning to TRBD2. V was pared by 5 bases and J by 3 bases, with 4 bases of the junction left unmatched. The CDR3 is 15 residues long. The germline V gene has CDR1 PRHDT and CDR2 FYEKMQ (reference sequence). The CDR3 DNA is TGTGCCAGCAGCCCGGGACTAGCGGGGAACTACGAGCAGTACTTC. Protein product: CASSPGLAGNYEQYF.

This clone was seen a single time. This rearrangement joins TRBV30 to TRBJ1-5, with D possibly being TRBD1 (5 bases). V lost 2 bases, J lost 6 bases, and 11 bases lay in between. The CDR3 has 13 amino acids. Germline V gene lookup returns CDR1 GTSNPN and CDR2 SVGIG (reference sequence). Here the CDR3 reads CAWSWRGGQPQHF. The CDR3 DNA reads TGTGCCTGGAGTTGGAGGGGTGGTCAGCCCCAGCATTTT.

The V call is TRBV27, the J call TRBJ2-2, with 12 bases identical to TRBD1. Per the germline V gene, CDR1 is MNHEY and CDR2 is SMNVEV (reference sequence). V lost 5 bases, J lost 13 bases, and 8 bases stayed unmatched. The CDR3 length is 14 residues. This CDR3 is CASSNPGTGGVLFF. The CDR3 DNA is TGTGCCAGCAGTAACCCCGGGACAGGGGGCGTGCTGTTTTTT.

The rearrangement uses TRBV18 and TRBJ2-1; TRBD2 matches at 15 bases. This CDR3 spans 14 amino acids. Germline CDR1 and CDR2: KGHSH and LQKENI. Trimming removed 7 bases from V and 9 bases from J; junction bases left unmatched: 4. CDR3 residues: CASFGLAGGFEQFF. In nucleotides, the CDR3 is TGTGCCAGCTTCGGACTAGCGGGAGGGTTTGAGCAGTTCTTC.

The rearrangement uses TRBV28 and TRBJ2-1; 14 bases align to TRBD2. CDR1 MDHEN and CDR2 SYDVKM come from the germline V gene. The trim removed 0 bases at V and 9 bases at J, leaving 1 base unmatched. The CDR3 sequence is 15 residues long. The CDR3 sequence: CASSLWGTSGGEQFF. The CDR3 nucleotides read TGTGCCAGCAGTTTATGGGGGACTAGCGGGGGTGAGCAGTTCTTC.